This T cell receptor beta chain derives from a study of Graves' ophthalmopathy and Graves' hyperthyroidism. On the study more broadly: Ophthalmopathy not arising within 18 months of follow-up defined hyperthyroidism as stable. Broader study findings: In blood appeared most of the expanded thyroid clonotypes whose frequency exceeded 0.001.

Remarks on this clonotype: Its antigen is undetermined.

Amplification from RNA transcripts yielded the TCR beta CDR3 regions. Following a first-round RT-PCR that used HTBI primers, a second-round multiplex PCR was carried out. Each CDR3 protein is one row after TCRdb ran MiXCR on the multiplex PCR reads. The data contain some 1.1 million distinct CDR3 sequences, roughly two fifths of them singletons. V was shortened by 4 bases and J by 7 bases, with 17 bases between the two germline ends. Germline V gene sequence: CDR1 SGHRS, CDR2 YFSETQ. This CDR3 is 14 amino acids long. Input material: peripheral blood or thyroid tissue (not recorded which). The receptor comes from an adult man with Graves' hyperthyroidism. V is TRBV5-1 and J is TRBJ1-2; D might be TRBD1 (6 bases). The CDR3 DNA is TGCGCCAGCAGCGAGGAGAACTGGACAGCTGGCTACACCTTC. Translating gives CASSEENWTAGYTF.